A single sample gave rise to the 7 T cell receptor beta chains below, sequenced in a study of T cells in Graves' hyperthyroidism and ophthalmopathy. TCR beta CDR3 sequences were amplified from RNA transcripts. Carried out on the TCR CDR3, a first-round RT-PCR used the HTBI primer set. TCRdb re-called the multiplex PCR reads through MiXCR, storing one row per CDR3 protein. The profile shows around 380,000 distinct CDR3 sequences, less than 15% of them singletons. The sequenced sample was blood. All receptors derive from a man aged 25 to 40 with Graves' hyperthyroidism that later progressed to Graves' ophthalmopathy.

This clonotype was picked up many times. The rearrangement uses TRBV30 and TRBJ2-2; the match to TRBD2 covers 8 bases. Per germline, CDR1 GTSNPN and CDR2 SVGIG (reference sequence). The CDR3 is made up of 15 amino acids. With V trimmed by 4 bases and J by 6 bases, 10 bases remained unmatched. The CDR3 coding sequence is TGTGCCTGGATGCCGGGACTAGGTCGCCCCGGGGAGCTGTTTTTT. It specifies CAWMPGLGRPGELFF.

This clonotype showed up many times. This chain joins TRBV28 and TRBJ1-2, with D unclear. Trimming removed 1 base from V and 7 bases from J, with 19 bases in between. CDR1 and CDR2 (germline): MDHEN, SYDVKM. This CDR3 spans 16 amino acids. The CDR3 DNA follows: TGTGCCAGCAGTTTATTCCCCGGTCCACAGTTGGGTGGCTACACCTTC. This sequence encodes CASSLFPGPQLGGYTF.

The V and J genes are TRBV6-1 and TRBJ1-3; D ambiguous. This CDR3 region has 15 residues. The V end lost 6 bases, the J end lost 0 bases, and 12 bases lay between the germline ends. Germline lookup yields CDR1 MNHNS and CDR2 SASEGT. The CDR3 loop reads CASRTSGGSGNTIYF. The CDR3 DNA reads as TGTGCCAGCAGAACTTCCGGAGGCTCTGGAAACACCATATATTTT.

The chain carries TRBV29-1 and TRBJ1-2, with D possibly matching TRBD1 (6 bases). The CDR3 has 12 residues. V gave up 4 bases and J gave up 8 bases, with 14 bases separating them. Germline V gene lookup returns CDR1 SQVTM and CDR2 ANQGSEA. CDR3 residues: CSVGPEGGGYTF. The CDR3 nucleotides read TGCAGCGTTGGACCCGAAGGGGGGGGCTACACCTTC.

The rearrangement links TRBV18 to TRBJ2-3; D may be TRBD1 (5 bases). The germline V gene has CDR1 KGHSH and CDR2 LQKENI. CDR3 length: 15 amino acids. Trimming stripped 2 bases from V and 2 bases from J, with 11 bases between. The chain's CDR3 is CASSPFPDNTDTQYF. The CDR3 region has the DNA TGTGCCAGCTCACCATTTCCGGACAACACAGATACGCAGTATTTT.

In its sample, this clonotype was seen a few times. The genes are TRBV5-1 and TRBJ1-6; weak D call: TRBD1 (6 bases). Per the germline V gene, CDR1 is SGHRS and CDR2 is YFSETQ. CDR3 length: 15 residues. Trimming shortened V by 5 bases and J by 6 bases, and 15 bases separated the two germline ends. CDR3 amino acids: CASRAAGGANSPLHF. In DNA form, the CDR3 reads TGCGCCAGCAGAGCCGCCGGGGGCGCTAATTCACCCCTCCACTTT.

This clonotype was recorded many times. The chain uses TRBV20-1 and TRBJ2-1; 13 bases agree with TRBD2. Trimming cost V 3 bases and J 4 bases; bases outside gene matches: 3. The length of the CDR3 is 15 residues. The germline V gene encodes CDR1 DFQATT and CDR2 SNEGSKA (reference sequence). CDR3 coding DNA: TGCAGTGCTAGTGGGACTAGCGGGGTGTACAATGAGCAGTTCTTC. This translates into CSASGTSGVYNEQFF.